These 5 T cell receptor beta chains were all obtained from the same sample, sequenced in a study of T cells in Graves' hyperthyroidism and ophthalmopathy. The investigators amplified TCR beta CDR3 regions from RNA transcripts. HTBI primers drove first-round RT-PCR of the TCR CDR3. TCRdb re-called the multiplex PCR reads through MiXCR, storing one row per CDR3 protein. The table shows over 350,000 distinct CDR3 sequences, with 14% to 15% occurring only once. Sequenced input: blood. The receptors were gathered from a man aged 18 to 30 with Graves' ophthalmopathy.

This clonotype was recorded at least ten times. The chain combines TRBV29-1 with TRBJ1-2, with D perhaps matching TRBD1 (5 bases). Deletions cut 5 bases from V and 4 bases from J, with 14 bases between. This CDR3 spans 13 amino acids. CDR1 SQVTM and CDR2 ANQGSEA come from the germline V gene. CDR3 residues: CSVQVQGGYGYTF. The DNA for the CDR3 is TGCAGCGTTCAAGTTCAGGGAGGCTATGGCTACACCTTC.

The chain recombines TRBV2 with TRBJ2-3, with 8 nucleotides matching TRBD1. CDR3 length: 16 residues. Trimming at V came to 4 bases and at J to 0 bases, leaving 6 bases not matched to a gene. Germline lookup yields CDR1 SNHLY and CDR2 FYNNEI. DNA for the CDR3: TGTGCCAGCAGTGGGACAGGGCGGCTAAGCACAGATACGCAGTATTTT. Amino acid sequence: CASSGTGRLSTDTQYF.

This clonotype was seen many times. The chain joins TRBV12-3 or TRBV12-4 to TRBJ2-7; D not certain. CDR3 length equals 14 residues. Trimming removed 6 bases at V and 2 bases at J, with 14 bases between. CDR3 sequence reads: CASSRGGYAYEQYF. CDR3 nucleotides: TGTGCCAGCAGCCGTGGTGGGTATGCCTACGAGCAGTACTTC.

The V call is TRBV6-1, the J call TRBJ2-7; D may be TRBD1 or TRBD2 (6 bases each). Trimming removed 5 bases from V and 0 bases from J, with 17 bases in between. Germline CDR1 and CDR2: MNHNS and SASEGT. There are 16 residues in the CDR3. For the CDR3, the DNA is TGTGCCAGCAGTCCCCCTTCGGGGGCTCGCTCCTACGAGCAGTACTTC. It codes for CASSPPSGARSYEQYF.

This clonotype was seen only a few times. V usage is TRBV7-9 and J usage is TRBJ1-1; 8 bases are a match to TRBD1. CDR3 length: 17 residues. V was pared by 3 bases and J by 1 base, with 10 bases of the junction left unmatched. Germline CDR1 and CDR2: SEHNR and FQNEAQ (reference sequence). The CDR3 protein is CASSFPPTGDGNTEAFF. For the CDR3, the DNA is TGTGCCAGCAGCTTCCCCCCGACAGGGGATGGGAACACTGAAGCTTTCTTT.